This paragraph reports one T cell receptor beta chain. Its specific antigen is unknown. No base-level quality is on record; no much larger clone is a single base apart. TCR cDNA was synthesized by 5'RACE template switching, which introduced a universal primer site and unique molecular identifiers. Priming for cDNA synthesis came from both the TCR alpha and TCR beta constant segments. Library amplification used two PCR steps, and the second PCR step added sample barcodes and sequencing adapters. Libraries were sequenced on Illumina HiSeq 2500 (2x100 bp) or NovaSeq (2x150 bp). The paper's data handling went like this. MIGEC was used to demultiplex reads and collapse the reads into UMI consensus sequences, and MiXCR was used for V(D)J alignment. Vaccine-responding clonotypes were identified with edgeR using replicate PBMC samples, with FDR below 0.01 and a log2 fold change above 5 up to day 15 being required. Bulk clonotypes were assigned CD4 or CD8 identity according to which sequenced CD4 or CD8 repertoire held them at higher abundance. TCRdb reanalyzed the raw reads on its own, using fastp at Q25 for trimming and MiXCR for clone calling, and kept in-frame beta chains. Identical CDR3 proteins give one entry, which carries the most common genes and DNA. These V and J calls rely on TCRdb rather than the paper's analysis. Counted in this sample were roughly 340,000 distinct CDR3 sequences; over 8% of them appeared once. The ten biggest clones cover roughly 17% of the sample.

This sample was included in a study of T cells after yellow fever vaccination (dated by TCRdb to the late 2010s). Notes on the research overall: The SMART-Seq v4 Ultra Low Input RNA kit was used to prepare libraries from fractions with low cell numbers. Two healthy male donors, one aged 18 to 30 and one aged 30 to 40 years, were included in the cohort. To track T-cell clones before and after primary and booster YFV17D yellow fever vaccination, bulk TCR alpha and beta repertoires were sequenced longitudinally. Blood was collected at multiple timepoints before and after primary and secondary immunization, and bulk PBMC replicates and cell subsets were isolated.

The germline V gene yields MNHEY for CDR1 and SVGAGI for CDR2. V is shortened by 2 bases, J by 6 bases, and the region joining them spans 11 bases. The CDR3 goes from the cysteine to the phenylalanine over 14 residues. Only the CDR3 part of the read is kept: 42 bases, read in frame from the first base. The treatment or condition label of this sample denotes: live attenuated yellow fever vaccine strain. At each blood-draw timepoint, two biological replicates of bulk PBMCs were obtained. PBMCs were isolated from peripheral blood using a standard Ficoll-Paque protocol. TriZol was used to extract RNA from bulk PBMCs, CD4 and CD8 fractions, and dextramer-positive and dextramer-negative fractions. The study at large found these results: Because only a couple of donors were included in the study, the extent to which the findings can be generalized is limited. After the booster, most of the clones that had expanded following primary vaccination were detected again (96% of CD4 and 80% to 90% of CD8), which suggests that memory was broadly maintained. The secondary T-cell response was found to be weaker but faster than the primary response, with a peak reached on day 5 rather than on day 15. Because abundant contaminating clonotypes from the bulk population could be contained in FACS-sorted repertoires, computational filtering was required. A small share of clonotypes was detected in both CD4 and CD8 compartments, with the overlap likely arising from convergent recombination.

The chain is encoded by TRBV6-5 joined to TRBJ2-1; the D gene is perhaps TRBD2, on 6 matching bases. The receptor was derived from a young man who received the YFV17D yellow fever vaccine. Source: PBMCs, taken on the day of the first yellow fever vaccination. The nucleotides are TGTGCCAGCAGTTACGAAGGACTACCCAATGAGCAGTTCTTC. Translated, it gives CASSYEGLPNEQFF.